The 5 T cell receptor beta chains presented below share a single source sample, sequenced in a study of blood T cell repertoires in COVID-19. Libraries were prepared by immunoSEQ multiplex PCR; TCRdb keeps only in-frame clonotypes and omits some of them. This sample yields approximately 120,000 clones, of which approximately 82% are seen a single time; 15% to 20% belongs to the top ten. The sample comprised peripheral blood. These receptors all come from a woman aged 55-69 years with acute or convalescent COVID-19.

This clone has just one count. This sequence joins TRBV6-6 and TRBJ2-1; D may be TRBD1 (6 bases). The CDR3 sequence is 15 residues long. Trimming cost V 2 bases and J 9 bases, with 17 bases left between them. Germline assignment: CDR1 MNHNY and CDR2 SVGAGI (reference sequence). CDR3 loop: CASSYKQGGVGEQFF. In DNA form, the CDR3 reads TGTGCCAGCAGTTACAAACAGGGCGGCGTGGGTGAGCAGTTCTTC.

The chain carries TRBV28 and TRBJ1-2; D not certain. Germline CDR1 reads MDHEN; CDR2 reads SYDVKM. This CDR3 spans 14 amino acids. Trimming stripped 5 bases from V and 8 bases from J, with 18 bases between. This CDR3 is CASSPSPPSSGYTF. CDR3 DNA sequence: TGTGCCAGCAGTCCTAGCCCCCCCAGTAGCGGCTACACCTTC.

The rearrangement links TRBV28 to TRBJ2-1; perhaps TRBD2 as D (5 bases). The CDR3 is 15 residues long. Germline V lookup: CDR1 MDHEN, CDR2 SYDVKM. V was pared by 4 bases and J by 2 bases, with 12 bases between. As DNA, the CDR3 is TGTGCCAGCAGTTCCCCGCGGGCGGCCTACAATGAGCAGTTCTTC. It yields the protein CASSSPRAAYNEQFF.

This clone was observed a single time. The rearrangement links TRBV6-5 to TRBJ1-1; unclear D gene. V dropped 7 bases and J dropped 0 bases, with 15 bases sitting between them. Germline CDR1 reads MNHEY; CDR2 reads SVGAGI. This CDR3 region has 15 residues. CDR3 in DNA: TGTGCCAGCACAGGCTCGTACCGACTGAACACTGAAGCTTTCTTT. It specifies CASTGSYRLNTEAFF.

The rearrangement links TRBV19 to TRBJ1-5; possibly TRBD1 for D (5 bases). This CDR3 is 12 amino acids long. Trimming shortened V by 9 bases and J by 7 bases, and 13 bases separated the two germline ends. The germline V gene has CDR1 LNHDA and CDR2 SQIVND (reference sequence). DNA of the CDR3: TGTGCCAGCACAGGCCGTAACCAGCCCCAGCATTTT. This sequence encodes CASTGRNQPQHF. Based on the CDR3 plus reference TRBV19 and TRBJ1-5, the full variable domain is DGGITQSPKYLFRKEGQNVTLSCEQNLNHDAMYWYRQDPGQGLRLIYYSQIVNDFQKGDIAEGYSVSREKKESFPLTVTSAQKNPTAFYLCASTGRNQPQHFGDGTRLSIL.